This is a list of T cell receptor beta chains from one sample in a study of Ad26.COV2.S vaccination and SARS-CoV-2 variants. The data were produced by immunoSEQ multiplex PCR, yet TCRdb's version contains in-frame clones alone and is incomplete. The sample has 430,000 or so clones, 80% to 95% seen once. The source material was peripheral blood, sampled in a trial of Ad26.COV2.S vaccine versus placebo. The receptors were gathered from a person aged 18 to 65 who received the Ad26.COV2.S COVID-19 vaccine or a placebo. The CDR3 runs from the conserved cysteine through the conserved F or W. Each record gives: D gene, J gene, V gene, clone size, CDR3 DNA, CDR3 protein. A D gene is named only where the DNA matches it firmly. Clone size is given for some rows only: seen once, a few or many times, or a class if the clone is expanded.

d_gene: -
j_gene: TRBJ2-2
v_gene: TRBV25-1
abundance: -
CDR3nt: TGTGCCAGCAGTAGAGGTTACACCGGGGAGCTGTTTTTT
CDR3aa: CASSRGYTGELFF

d_gene: TRBD1
j_gene: TRBJ2-7
v_gene: TRBV6-5
abundance: -
CDR3nt: TGTGCCAGCACCCAGGGAGACAGGGAATACGAGCAGTACTTC
CDR3aa: CASTQGDREYEQYF

d_gene: TRBD2
j_gene: TRBJ2-4
v_gene: TRBV4-1
abundance: -
CDR3nt: TGCGCCAGCAGCCCGATCCCTCGGGAGGGCCTGTACATTCAGTACTTC
CDR3aa: CASSPIPREGLYIQYF

d_gene: -
j_gene: TRBJ2-1
v_gene: TRBV2
abundance: -
CDR3nt: TGTGCCAGCAGCCCCCAAGGGTCCAGGGGCTGGAATGAGCAGTTCTTC
CDR3aa: CASSPQGSRGWNEQFF

d_gene: TRBD2
j_gene: TRBJ2-5
v_gene: TRBV19
abundance: -
CDR3nt: TGTGCCAGTAGTACCTGGGAAACCGGGACTAGCGAACAAGAGACCCAGTACTTC
CDR3aa: CASSTWETGTSEQETQYF

d_gene: -
j_gene: TRBJ1-1
v_gene: TRBV19
abundance: -
CDR3nt: TGTGCCAGTAGTATCACTGGGAACATGAACACTGAAGCTTTCTTT
CDR3aa: CASSITGNMNTEAFF

d_gene: -
j_gene: TRBJ1-4
v_gene: TRBV9
abundance: -
CDR3nt: TGTGCCAGCAGCGGGCTTCTGGGACAAAATGAAAAACTGTTTTTT
CDR3aa: CASSGLLGQNEKLFF

d_gene: TRBD2
j_gene: TRBJ2-2
v_gene: TRBV5-4
abundance: -
CDR3nt: TGTGCCAGCAGCTTGTGGGGACTAGCGGGATCCACCGGGGAGCTGTTTTTT
CDR3aa: CASSLWGLAGSTGELFF

d_gene: -
j_gene: TRBJ1-3
v_gene: TRBV9
abundance: -
CDR3nt: TGTGCCAGCAGCGTAGATGGGTCGGGGGGAAACACCATATATTTT
CDR3aa: CASSVDGSGGNTIYF

d_gene: -
j_gene: TRBJ2-7
v_gene: TRBV29-1
abundance: once
CDR3nt: TGCAGCGCCCGGGGGTCGGCCTACGAGCAGTACTTC
CDR3aa: CSARGSAYEQYF

d_gene: TRBD1
j_gene: TRBJ2-1
v_gene: TRBV30
abundance: -
CDR3nt: TGTGCCTGGAAACCTTCCGGGACAGTTTACAATGAGCAGTTCTTC
CDR3aa: CAWKPSGTVYNEQFF

d_gene: TRBD2
j_gene: TRBJ2-3
v_gene: TRBV5-1
abundance: -
CDR3nt: TGCGCCAGCAGCTTGCCTGCGGGAGGCCAAGATACGCAGTATTTT
CDR3aa: CASSLPAGGQDTQYF

d_gene: TRBD1
j_gene: TRBJ1-1
v_gene: TRBV5-1
abundance: -
CDR3nt: TGCGCCAGCGCCCTTGGGGGAGAGGGGGCGTCGGAAGCTTTCTTT
CDR3aa: CASALGGEGASEAFF

d_gene: -
j_gene: TRBJ2-1
v_gene: TRBV4-3
abundance: -
CDR3nt: TGCGCCAGCAGCCCAACGGGACTCCGTAACAATGAGCAGTTCTTC
CDR3aa: CASSPTGLRNNEQFF

d_gene: TRBD2
j_gene: TRBJ2-2
v_gene: TRBV7-3
abundance: -
CDR3nt: TGTGCCAGCAGCACAAGCGGGGCGAACACCGGGGAGCTGTTTTTT
CDR3aa: CASSTSGANTGELFF

d_gene: TRBD1
j_gene: TRBJ1-2
v_gene: TRBV20-1
abundance: -
CDR3nt: TGCAGTGCTAGTAAGCTGGGACAGGGGGATGGGAGCTACACCTTC
CDR3aa: CSASKLGQGDGSYTF

d_gene: -
j_gene: TRBJ2-1
v_gene: TRBV7-8
abundance: -
CDR3nt: TGTGCCAGCAGACCGACCGGGGCGTCCTACAATGAGCAGTTCTTC
CDR3aa: CASRPTGASYNEQFF

d_gene: -
j_gene: TRBJ2-3
v_gene: TRBV9
abundance: -
CDR3nt: TGTGCCAGCAGCTCAGGTGGGGGGTTCACAGATACGCAGTATTTT
CDR3aa: CASSSGGGFTDTQYF

d_gene: TRBD2
j_gene: TRBJ2-1
v_gene: TRBV4-3
abundance: -
CDR3nt: TGCGCCAGCAGTCGTACTAGCGGAGGGTTCTCCTACAATGAGCAGTTCTTC
CDR3aa: CASSRTSGGFSYNEQFF

d_gene: TRBD2
j_gene: TRBJ2-6
v_gene: TRBV28
abundance: -
CDR3nt: TGTGCCAGCGGCGAGGGAGGGACTGGGGCCAACGTCCTGACTTTC
CDR3aa: CASGEGGTGANVLTF

d_gene: TRBD1
j_gene: TRBJ1-5
v_gene: TRBV7-9
abundance: -
CDR3nt: TGTGCCAGCAGCTTAAGTGGGACAGATAATCAGCCCCAGCATTTT
CDR3aa: CASSLSGTDNQPQHF

d_gene: -
j_gene: TRBJ1-2
v_gene: TRBV7-9
abundance: -
CDR3nt: TGTGCCAGCAGCTCCACCTTGGGGGTTTTCTCCTACACCTTC
CDR3aa: CASSSTLGVFSYTF

d_gene: TRBD1
j_gene: TRBJ2-7
v_gene: TRBV5-1
abundance: -
CDR3nt: TGCGCCAGCAGCTTGGAGGACAGGTATTACGAGCAGTACTTC
CDR3aa: CASSLEDRYYEQYF

d_gene: TRBD1
j_gene: TRBJ1-5
v_gene: TRBV4-1
abundance: few
CDR3nt: TGCGCCAGCAGCCACCGCCCCGGGACAGGGGTTTATCAGCCCCAGCATTTT
CDR3aa: CASSHRPGTGVYQPQHF

d_gene: TRBD2
j_gene: TRBJ2-1
v_gene: TRBV6-5
abundance: -
CDR3nt: TGTGCCAGCAGCAAAACTAGCGGGAGAATGAATGAGCAGTTCTTC
CDR3aa: CASSKTSGRMNEQFF

d_gene: -
j_gene: TRBJ2-1
v_gene: TRBV11-2
abundance: few
CDR3nt: TGTGCCAGCAGCTTAGGCGGAAGCTCCTACAATGAGCAGTTCTTC
CDR3aa: CASSLGGSSYNEQFF

d_gene: TRBD1
j_gene: TRBJ1-5
v_gene: TRBV5-8
abundance: -
CDR3nt: TGTGCCAGCAGCTTGGGGGGACAGGCATTTCAAAGCAATCAGCCCCAGCATTTT
CDR3aa: CASSLGGQAFQSNQPQHF

d_gene: TRBD1
j_gene: TRBJ1-1
v_gene: TRBV13
abundance: -
CDR3nt: TGTGCCAGCAGGACCGGACAGGGACGAGGCACTGAAGCTTTCTTT
CDR3aa: CASRTGQGRGTEAFF

d_gene: -
j_gene: TRBJ1-5
v_gene: TRBV6-5
abundance: -
CDR3nt: TGTGCCAGCATAGTGGATTATAGCAATCAGCCCCAGCATTTT
CDR3aa: CASIVDYSNQPQHF

d_gene: -
j_gene: TRBJ1-2
v_gene: TRBV6-5
abundance: -
CDR3nt: TGTGCCAGCAGTTACTCGAGGGGCAGCACCTATGGTAGCTACACCTTC
CDR3aa: CASSYSRGSTYGSYTF

d_gene: TRBD1
j_gene: TRBJ2-7
v_gene: TRBV28
abundance: -
CDR3nt: TGTGCCAGCAGTATAAAGGACAGGGAAGGTGGCTACGAGCAGTACTTC
CDR3aa: CASSIKDREGGYEQYF

d_gene: -
j_gene: TRBJ2-3
v_gene: TRBV5-1
abundance: -
CDR3nt: TGCGCCAGCACCATGGGGGACAACACAGATACGCAGTATTTT
CDR3aa: CASTMGDNTDTQYF

d_gene: TRBD2
j_gene: TRBJ2-1
v_gene: TRBV7-3
abundance: -
CDR3nt: TGTGCCAGCAGCTTAACTCTAGCGGGCAACCCCTACAATGAGCAGTTCTTC
CDR3aa: CASSLTLAGNPYNEQFF

d_gene: -
j_gene: TRBJ1-4
v_gene: TRBV30
abundance: -
CDR3nt: TGTGCCTGGAGTCCATTGGAGGGAGTGGTAGATGAAAAACTGTTTTTT
CDR3aa: CAWSPLEGVVDEKLFF

d_gene: TRBD2
j_gene: TRBJ2-1
v_gene: TRBV9
abundance: -
CDR3nt: TGTGCCAGCAGCGAACCTACTAGCGGGTTAGCCTACAATGAGCAGTTCTTC
CDR3aa: CASSEPTSGLAYNEQFF

d_gene: -
j_gene: TRBJ2-7
v_gene: TRBV6-6
abundance: -
CDR3nt: TGTGCCAGCACCCCCTCGAACGCTCCCTCCTACGAGCAGTACTTC
CDR3aa: CASTPSNAPSYEQYF

d_gene: -
j_gene: TRBJ2-3
v_gene: TRBV3-1/TRBV3-2
abundance: -
CDR3nt: TGTGCCAGCAGCCCTCATAATGCCGCGGCGCAGTATTTT
CDR3aa: CASSPHNAAAQYF

d_gene: -
j_gene: TRBJ1-6
v_gene: TRBV30
abundance: -
CDR3nt: TGTGCCTGGAGTGGTCAGAATAATTCACCCCTCCACTTT
CDR3aa: CAWSGQNNSPLHF

d_gene: TRBD2
j_gene: TRBJ2-7
v_gene: TRBV7-3
abundance: -
CDR3nt: TGTGCCAGCAGCTTAACAGGAGAACTAGCGGGAGCCTGGATCTACGAGCAGTACTTC
CDR3aa: CASSLTGELAGAWIYEQYF

d_gene: TRBD2
j_gene: TRBJ2-5
v_gene: TRBV5-1
abundance: -
CDR3nt: TGCGCCAGCAATCTAGCGGGGGTAGAGACCCAGTACTTC
CDR3aa: CASNLAGVETQYF

d_gene: -
j_gene: TRBJ2-7
v_gene: TRBV11-2
abundance: -
CDR3nt: TGTGCCAGCAGGGGGGCAGGAACCTACGAGCAGTACTTC
CDR3aa: CASRGAGTYEQYF